Listed below are T cell receptor beta chains from one sample, sequenced in a study of blood T cell repertoires in COVID-19. Measured with immunoSEQ multiplex PCR; TCRdb has only the in-frame clones, and not every one. The sample comprises about 370,000 clones, more than 80% of which are singletons, and around 1% rests with the top ten. Sequenced material: PBMCs or T cells enriched from blood (not recorded which). The origin of the receptors is a man aged 18 to 29 who had recovered from COVID-19. Each CDR3 is given with its conserved first and last residue. D genes are given only for firm matches. Clone size is not always given. Where it is, it says once, few, many or a class for expanded clones.

TGTGCCAGCAGCTTGTGGGAGAACGAGCAGTACTTC	CASSLWENEQYF	few	.	TRBV5-6	TRBJ2-7
TGTGCCAGCAGCTCAGCGGGAGGGACCTACAATGAGCAGTTCTTC	CASSSAGGTYNEQFF	once	TRBD2	TRBV28	TRBJ2-1
TGTGCCTGGGGGACAGGTCGATTGGGTGAAGCTTTCTTT	CAWGTGRLGEAFF	.	TRBD1	TRBV30	TRBJ1-1
TGTGCCTGGACGGACTACCTCTCCTACAATGAGCAGTTCTTC	CAWTDYLSYNEQFF	.	.	TRBV30	TRBJ2-1
TGTGCCAGCAGTCGACAGGGGGGTAACAATCAGCCCCAGCATTTT	CASSRQGGNNQPQHF	.	TRBD1	TRBV6-5	TRBJ1-5
TGCGCCAGCAGCCTGCCCAGAGATACGCAGTATTTT	CASSLPRDTQYF	once	.	TRBV4-1	TRBJ2-3
TGTGCCAGCAGCCCCTCGAGGACAGGCCAAAACATTCAGTACTTC	CASSPSRTGQNIQYF	.	TRBD1	TRBV28	TRBJ2-4
TGTGCCAGCAGTTTAATGTGGACAGGGAGAACATACGAGCAGTACTTC	CASSLMWTGRTYEQYF	.	TRBD1	TRBV27	TRBJ2-7
TGCGCCAGCAGTGAGGGGGCACGAAATCCGGATACGCAGTATTTT	CASSEGARNPDTQYF	.	.	TRBV10-1	TRBJ2-3
TGTGCCAGCACCAGGAGCGGAGACGGCACAGATACGCAGTATTTT	CASTRSGDGTDTQYF	few	.	TRBV28	TRBJ2-3
TGTGCCAGCAGTTTTGAGGGAACCGGGGAGCTGTTTTTT	CASSFEGTGELFF	.	.	TRBV12-3/TRBV12-4	TRBJ2-2
TGTGCCTGGAGTGTACGCGGGTTCGTGAACACTGAAGCTTTCTTT	CAWSVRGFVNTEAFF	once	.	TRBV30	TRBJ1-1
TGTGCCAGTAGTAAGGTCGGGGGAGCAACTAATGAAAAACTGTTTTTT	CASSKVGGATNEKLFF	.	.	TRBV19	TRBJ1-4
TGTGCCAGCAGAGGTTACTCACAGGGGGCCAAACTGTTTTTT	CASRGYSQGAKLFF	.	TRBD1	TRBV2	TRBJ1-4
TGTGCCAGCAGCCCCTCTCGGACAGGGGGAGCACCCCTCCACTTT	CASSPSRTGGAPLHF	.	TRBD1	TRBV5-4	TRBJ1-6
TGTGCCAGCAGCCCTGCCGGGACAGGGGGCTTTCACTACGAGCAGTACTTC	CASSPAGTGGFHYEQYF	.	TRBD1	TRBV7-6	TRBJ2-7
TGTGCCAGCAGTTTAACAGTTCCCCTTAACTATGGCTACACCTTC	CASSLTVPLNYGYTF	.	.	TRBV28	TRBJ1-2
TGCGCCAGCAGCTTGGGACACATCGGGATATCTAACTATGGCTACACCTTC	CASSLGHIGISNYGYTF	.	.	TRBV5-1	TRBJ1-2
TGCGCCAGCAGGGACAGGACGCAAGGGGAAGCTTTCTTT	CASRDRTQGEAFF	.	TRBD1	TRBV10-2	TRBJ1-1
TGTGCCAGCAGCCCAGACAGGGGATCCTACGAGCAGTACTTC	CASSPDRGSYEQYF	.	TRBD1	TRBV7-2	TRBJ2-7
TGTGCTAGTGGTTTGTCTTTTTCCCCCTATGGCTACACCTTC	CASGLSFSPYGYTF	.	.	TRBV12-5	TRBJ1-2
TGTGCCAGCAGCTTAGTACAGCCCGCGGATACGCAGTATTTT	CASSLVQPADTQYF	.	.	TRBV11-2	TRBJ2-3
TGTGCCAGCAGCCCGACAGGGGTCGAGCAGTACTTC	CASSPTGVEQYF	.	TRBD1	TRBV3-1/TRBV3-2	TRBJ2-7
TGTGCCAGCAGCACCTCGGGACAGATGAACACTGAAGCTTTCTTT	CASSTSGQMNTEAFF	.	TRBD1	TRBV5-4	TRBJ1-1
TGTGCCACCCTGGACAGGGAGTATGGCTACACCTTC	CATLDREYGYTF	.	TRBD1	TRBV15	TRBJ1-2
TGTGCCAGTAGTCCCCTAGTACCCCCCTACAATGAGCAGTTCTTC	CASSPLVPPYNEQFF	.	.	TRBV19	TRBJ2-1
TGTGCCAGCAGTCCCAGGGGGTATGCAGGAAGTGAGCAGTTCTTC	CASSPRGYAGSEQFF	.	TRBD1	TRBV28	TRBJ2-1
TGTGCCTCCCGACGGGGCAATGAGCAGTTCTTC	CASRRGNEQFF	.	.	TRBV6-5	TRBJ2-1
TGTGCCAGCAGTTTCAGGTCCCTAGCCAAAAACATTCAGTACTTC	CASSFRSLAKNIQYF	.	.	TRBV28	TRBJ2-4
TGTGCCACCACCCTGAATCGAGGCCCGGGACTTGCTTCAGATACGCAGTATTTT	CATTLNRGPGLASDTQYF	.	.	TRBV7-9	TRBJ2-3
TGTGCCAGCAGCTTTGGACCTAGCGGACAAGAGACCCAGTACTTC	CASSFGPSGQETQYF	once	TRBD2	TRBV7-9	TRBJ2-5
TGTGCCAGCAGCTCCCCATCAGGAGGTGGCAATCAGCCCCAGCATTTT	CASSSPSGGGNQPQHF	.	.	TRBV7-2	TRBJ1-5
TGTGCCAGCAGCGGACCAGGGGCTGGAAACACCATATATTTT	CASSGPGAGNTIYF	.	.	TRBV2	TRBJ1-3
TGTGCCAGCAGTTACTCCTCACTACCTACAGATACGCAGTATTTT	CASSYSSLPTDTQYF	.	.	TRBV6-5	TRBJ2-3
TGCGCCAGCAGTGACCCGGGACTAGCGGGGTACAATGAGCAGTTCTTC	CASSDPGLAGYNEQFF	.	TRBD2	TRBV10-1	TRBJ2-1
TGCAGCGCGATCAGGGGGCGAGAGACCCAGTACTTC	CSAIRGRETQYF	.	TRBD1	TRBV29-1	TRBJ2-5
TGTGCCAGCAGTTTAAGGGGCTCAGATACGCAGTATTTT	CASSLRGSDTQYF	.	.	TRBV12-3/TRBV12-4	TRBJ2-3
TGTGCCAGCTCCCCGGGGGGGGCAGCAGATACGCAGTATTTT	CASSPGGAADTQYF	.	TRBD2	TRBV18	TRBJ2-3
TGTGCCAGCAGCTCCCTACAGGGGAACTATGGCTACACCTTC	CASSSLQGNYGYTF	.	TRBD1	TRBV7-9	TRBJ1-2
TGTGCCAGCAGCGCCCGGAGGGGGCAGCAGTTCTTC	CASSARRGQQFF	.	.	TRBV11-3	TRBJ2-1
TGTGCCAGCGCTGGGGGGGGCACTGAAGCTTTCTTT	CASAGGGTEAFF	.	.	TRBV12-3/TRBV12-4	TRBJ1-1
TGTGCCAGCAGCTTAGAGCACAATGAGCAGTTCTTC	CASSLEHNEQFF	once	.	TRBV7-3	TRBJ2-1